A selection of T cell receptor beta chains follows, all from one sample in a study of blood T cell repertoires in COVID-19. Libraries were prepared by immunoSEQ multiplex PCR; TCRdb keeps only in-frame clonotypes and omits some of them. The repertoire holds about 69,000 clones, with roughly 86% as singletons. Sequencing used peripheral blood. The receptors were gathered from a man aged 35 to 55 with COVID-19, enrolled during active disease. The CDR3 runs from the conserved cysteine through the conserved F or W. D genes are given only for firm matches. The listing skips clone size in some rows; elsewhere it reads once, few, many or a size class.

- | TRBJ1-5 | - | TRBV30 | CAHGVDQPQHF | TGTGCCCACGGAGTCGATCAGCCCCAGCATTTT
- | TRBJ2-2 | few | TRBV7-2 | CASSLMEATTGELFF | TGTGCCAGCAGCTTGATGGAGGCGACCACCGGGGAGCTGTTTTTT
- | TRBJ1-4 | - | TRBV5-8 | CASSFGWEEKLFF | TGTGCCAGCAGCTTCGGGTGGGAGGAAAAACTGTTTTTT
TRBD1 | TRBJ1-6 | - | TRBV3-1/TRBV3-2 | CASSQEDRENSPLHF | TGTGCCAGCAGCCAAGAGGACAGGGAAAATTCACCCCTCCACTTT
- | TRBJ2-5 | - | TRBV3-1/TRBV3-2 | CASSLGVGVQETQYF | TGTGCCAGCAGCCTGGGAGTTGGGGTCCAGGAGACCCAGTACTTC
- | TRBJ1-5 | - | TRBV2 | CASSVGQPFNQPQHF | TGTGCCAGCAGTGTGGGGCAACCATTCAATCAGCCCCAGCATTTT
TRBD1 | TRBJ1-4 | many | TRBV24-1 | CATSVGTDGEKLFF | TGTGCCACCAGTGTAGGGACAGACGGGGAAAAACTGTTTTTT
- | TRBJ2-6 | - | TRBV23-1 | CASSYPRRSGANVLTF | TGCGCCAGCAGTTACCCCCGCAGGTCTGGGGCCAACGTCCTGACTTTC
- | TRBJ1-6 | few | TRBV5-1 | CASSSGENSPLHF | TGCGCCAGCAGCTCAGGGGAAAATTCACCCCTCCACTTT
TRBD1 | TRBJ1-2 | - | TRBV2 | CASTGQTPRNGYTF | TGTGCCAGCACGGGACAGACCCCCCGGAATGGCTACACCTTC
TRBD1 | TRBJ1-3 | - | TRBV5-8 | CASSFTGESGNTIYF | TGTGCCAGCAGCTTTACAGGGGAATCTGGAAACACCATATATTTT
- | TRBJ2-3 | - | TRBV5-1 | CATSTQGQPSDTQYF | TGCGCCACCTCGACGCAGGGACAACCCTCAGATACGCAGTATTTT
TRBD2 | TRBJ2-1 | - | TRBV5-5 | CASSLVPLAGGTGDFDEQFF | TGTGCCAGCAGCTTGGTCCCACTAGCGGGGGGAACAGGAGATTTTGATGAGCAGTTCTTC
TRBD1 | TRBJ2-3 | - | TRBV6-1 | CASSEGTGDVDTQYF | TGTGCCAGCAGTGAAGGGACAGGGGATGTGGATACGCAGTATTTT
TRBD1 | TRBJ2-3 | - | TRBV5-1 | CASSSGTGDTDTQYF | TGCGCCAGCAGCTCCGGGACAGGAGACACAGATACGCAGTATTTT
- | TRBJ2-1 | - | TRBV11-3 | CASSGAGRPNEQFF | TGTGCCAGCAGCGGGGCAGGGAGGCCAAATGAGCAGTTCTTC
TRBD2 | TRBJ2-3 | - | TRBV28 | CASLRGGTDTQYF | TGTGCCAGCCTCCGGGGGGGAACAGATACGCAGTATTTT
- | TRBJ1-2 | - | TRBV3-1/TRBV3-2 | CASSQGGQYGYTF | TGTGCCAGCAGCCAAGGTGGACAGTATGGCTACACCTTC
TRBD2 | TRBJ2-3 | - | TRBV5-8 | CASGTSGGDTQYF | TGTGCCAGTGGGACTAGCGGGGGAGATACGCAGTATTTT
- | TRBJ1-3 | many | TRBV5-1 | CASSLEGGSGNTIYF | TGCGCCAGCAGCTTGGAAGGGGGCTCTGGAAACACCATATATTTT
TRBD1 | TRBJ1-4 | - | TRBV7-9 | CATPRTGGIGNEKLFF | TGTGCCACCCCCCGGACAGGGGGCATTGGTAATGAAAAACTGTTTTTT
- | TRBJ2-7 | - | TRBV2 | CASSEGGDSYEQYF | TGTGCCAGCAGTGAAGGGGGCGACTCCTACGAGCAGTACTTC
- | TRBJ1-5 | - | TRBV4-2 | CASSQQGGTNQPQHF | TGTGCCAGCAGCCAGCAGGGAGGAACCAATCAGCCCCAGCATTTT
TRBD1 | TRBJ1-2 | - | TRBV5-1 | CASSSGGAGGIGYGYTF | TGCGCCAGCAGCTCAGGCGGGGCAGGGGGGATCGGCTATGGCTACACCTTC
TRBD1 | TRBJ2-7 | - | TRBV11-3 | CASSLGPPGTGVGEQYF | TGTGCCAGCAGCTTAGGCCCCCCCGGGACAGGGGTGGGCGAGCAGTACTTC
- | TRBJ1-1 | - | TRBV30 | CAWSVPGVWTEAFF | TGTGCCTGGAGTGTTCCCGGGGTTTGGACTGAAGCTTTCTTT
- | TRBJ2-3 | once | TRBV6-5 | CATRRGDGGDTQYF | TGTGCCACCAGGAGGGGGGACGGGGGGGATACGCAGTATTTT
TRBD1 | TRBJ2-5 | few | TRBV10-3 | CAIRGQDSTGTQYF | TGTGCCATCAGAGGACAGGACTCAACGGGGACCCAGTACTTC
- | TRBJ2-1 | - | TRBV7-2 | CASSLTGLPYNEQFF | TGTGCCAGCAGCTTAACAGGACTACCCTACAATGAGCAGTTCTTC
- | TRBJ1-6 | - | TRBV6-5 | CASSYQGIYGSPLHF | TGTGCCAGCAGTTACCAGGGAATTTATGGTTCACCCCTCCACTTT
- | TRBJ2-3 | - | TRBV9 | CASSSRHRTTDTQYF | TGTGCCAGCAGCAGTCGACATAGAACCACAGATACGCAGTATTTT
- | TRBJ1-5 | - | TRBV2 | CASSEGGRQPQHF | TGTGCCAGCAGTGAAGGGGGCAGGCAGCCCCAGCATTTT
TRBD2 | TRBJ2-1 | - | TRBV2 | CATPGGGIVNEQFF | TGTGCCACCCCGGGGGGGGGCATAGTCAATGAGCAGTTCTTC
- | TRBJ1-5 | - | TRBV28 | CASGRRLGNQPQHF | TGTGCCAGCGGGCGCCGGCTGGGCAATCAGCCCCAGCATTTT
- | TRBJ1-2 | - | TRBV6-1 | CASVSAGGRNYGYTF | TGTGCCAGCGTCTCCGCGGGGGGCCGCAACTATGGCTACACCTTC
TRBD1 | TRBJ2-1 | - | TRBV7-6 | CASSLLGQANEQFF | TGTGCCAGCAGCTTATTGGGACAGGCGAATGAGCAGTTCTTC
- | TRBJ1-6 | - | TRBV3-1/TRBV3-2 | CASSPTGYNSPLHF | TGTGCCAGCAGCCCGACAGGCTATAATTCACCCCTCCACTTT
- | TRBJ1-1 | - | TRBV7-9 | CASSLASGEAFF | TGTGCCAGCAGCTTAGCATCGGGTGAAGCTTTCTTT
- | TRBJ1-5 | - | TRBV3-1/TRBV3-2 | CASSQGGQQPQHF | TGTGCCAGCAGCCAAGGGGGCCAGCAGCCCCAGCATTTT
- | TRBJ1-2 | - | TRBV7-9 | CASKRDGYTF | TGTGCCAGCAAGAGAGATGGCTACACCTTC
TRBD1 | TRBJ2-2 | - | TRBV5-1 | CASMGQGVGTGELFF | TGCGCCAGCATGGGACAGGGAGTGGGCACCGGGGAGCTGTTTTTT
TRBD2 | TRBJ2-3 | - | TRBV7-9 | CASSRLAGGRTRTDTQYF | TGTGCCAGCAGCCGACTAGCGGGGGGACGCACTCGCACAGATACGCAGTATTTT
- | TRBJ2-3 | - | TRBV6-5 | CASSWEAGTDTQYF | TGTGCCAGCAGTTGGGAAGCGGGCACAGATACGCAGTATTTT
- | TRBJ2-2 | - | TRBV10-1 | CASSEAQAGRTGELFF | TGCGCCAGCAGTGAGGCCCAGGCGGGGCGGACCGGGGAGCTGTTTTTT
- | TRBJ1-3 | - | TRBV6-1 | CASSDSSGNTIYF | TGTGCCAGCAGTGACAGCTCTGGAAACACCATATATTTT
- | TRBJ2-6 | few | TRBV5-1 | CASSLDFRSGANVLTF | TGCGCCAGCAGCTTGGATTTTCGCTCTGGGGCCAACGTCCTGACTTTC
- | TRBJ2-2 | - | TRBV5-1 | CASSSERRTNTGELFF | TGCGCCAGCAGCTCCGAGCGGAGGACGAACACCGGGGAGCTGTTTTTT
TRBD1 | TRBJ1-2 | - | TRBV28 | CASSPGQDYGYTF | TGTGCCAGCAGCCCCGGACAGGACTATGGCTACACCTTC
TRBD2 | TRBJ2-5 | - | TRBV2 | CASRLAGAAKETQYF | TGTGCCAGCAGACTAGCGGGGGCCGCCAAAGAGACCCAGTACTTC
- | TRBJ2-2 | - | TRBV5-1 | CATPGQKNTGELFF | TGCGCCACCCCTGGACAGAAGAACACCGGGGAGCTGTTTTTT
- | TRBJ2-6 | once | TRBV11-2 | CASSLTYDSGANVLTF | TGTGCCAGCAGCCTAACTTATGACTCTGGGGCCAACGTCCTGACTTTC
- | TRBJ1-1 | once | TRBV21-1 | CASSKRSGSAPIKNTEAFF | TGTGCCAGCAGCAAACGGTCGGGGTCCGCTCCCATAAAAAACACTGAAGCTTTCTTT
- | TRBJ2-4 | - | TRBV18 | CASSPQGSGGNIQYF | TGTGCCAGCTCACCACAAGGTAGCGGAGGTAACATTCAGTACTTC
TRBD2 | TRBJ2-2 | - | TRBV5-4 | CASSSKPGLAGGIGELFF | TGTGCCAGCAGCTCAAAACCCGGACTAGCGGGGGGTATCGGGGAGCTGTTTTTT
TRBD2 | TRBJ2-3 | once | TRBV5-1 | CASSLGTSGGAGTDTQYF | TGCGCCAGCAGCTTGGGGACTAGCGGGGGGGCCGGCACAGATACGCAGTATTTT
- | TRBJ2-7 | - | TRBV4-1 | CASSHATNEQYF | TGCGCCAGCAGCCATGCTACCAACGAGCAGTACTTC
TRBD2 | TRBJ2-1 | - | TRBV30 | CAWSPGLAGSSYNEQFF | TGTGCCTGGTCCCCGGGACTAGCGGGAAGCTCCTACAATGAGCAGTTCTTC
- | TRBJ1-1 | - | TRBV6-5 | CASRRQEGNTEAFF | TGTGCCAGCAGGCGACAGGAAGGGAACACTGAAGCTTTCTTT
TRBD1 | TRBJ2-7 | - | TRBV14 | CASSHPGTASYEQYF | TGTGCCAGCAGCCATCCTGGGACAGCCTCCTACGAGCAGTACTTC